This T cell receptor beta chain was found in a study of immune evolution from preneoplasia to lung adenocarcinoma. The germline gives CDR1 SGHTA, CDR2 FQGNSA. The CDR3 covers 16 residues. V lost 1 base to trimming and J lost 5 bases; unmatched junction nucleotides: 8. Clones were read by immunoSEQ multiplex PCR, and TCRdb kept only the in-frame ones, dropping some. The sample has around 39,000 clones, roughly 71% seen once. The sample taken for sequencing was FFPE invasive lung adenocarcinoma tissue. The receptor's source is a person in their sixties or seventies with lung adenocarcinoma. The chain is built from TRBV7-2 and TRBJ2-7, with 10 bases matching TRBD1. This CDR3 reads CASSLVRQGARNEQYF. In DNA form, the CDR3 reads TGTGCCAGCAGCTTAGTTCGACAGGGGGCGCGGAACGAGCAGTACTTC.